This TCR beta chain came from a study of cytomegalovirus exposure and HLA in healthy donors. General observations from the study: Most TCR sequences were uncommon, yet certain public TCRs appeared in many donors. Cytomegalovirus status was reportedly diagnosed by the classifier with high sensitivity and specificity. A list of roughly 180 TCR beta chains associated with cytomegalovirus was given.

The assay was immunoSEQ multiplex PCR, and TCRdb's table has in-frame clones only and misses some. The sample consists of about 400,000 clones, around 86% of them appearing once. Comment on this clone: As yet, its antigen is unknown.

J was trimmed by 1 base and V by 1 base; bases with no gene match: 7. The CDR3 is 18 amino acids. Germline V gene data show CDR1 as SGHAT and CDR2 as FQNNGV. Separate from the approximately 700-subject first cohort was the roughly 130-subject validation cohort, to which the donors belonged. The chain combines TRBV11-2 with TRBJ1-6; 7 positions match TRBD1. This sequence originates from a young woman in good health and CMV-seronegative. The sequenced sample was PBMCs. CDR3 protein: CASSLGGYRGSYNSPLHF. CDR3 DNA: TGTGCCAGCAGCTTAGGGGGATACAGGGGTTCCTATAATTCACCCCTCCACTTT.